This record covers a single T cell receptor (beta chain). The antigen is undetermined. Other DNA sequences from this sample encode an identical CDR3 as well. The record originates from a study of cytomegalovirus exposure and HLA in healthy donors. Study-level results: Cytomegalovirus-associated TCR beta chains were listed, numbering around 150. CMV antigen specificity was confirmed in vitro for a few CMV-associated chains.

The assay was immunoSEQ multiplex PCR, and TCRdb's table has in-frame clones only and misses some. This table holds tens of thousands of clones, 94% found once. The germline V and J ends were trimmed by 3 bases and 1 base, with 7 bases remaining between them. The CDR3 has 13 residues. Germline V gene sequence: CDR1 SGHTA, CDR2 FQGNSA. The sample was PBMCs. The J gene is TRBJ2-7, the V gene TRBV7-2; no definite D call. This sequence originates from a woman aged 18-29 years in good health and CMV-seronegative. CDR3 DNA: TGTGCCAGCAGCTTGTCAGGTTCCTACGAGCAGTACTTC. Its protein product is CASSLSGSYEQYF.